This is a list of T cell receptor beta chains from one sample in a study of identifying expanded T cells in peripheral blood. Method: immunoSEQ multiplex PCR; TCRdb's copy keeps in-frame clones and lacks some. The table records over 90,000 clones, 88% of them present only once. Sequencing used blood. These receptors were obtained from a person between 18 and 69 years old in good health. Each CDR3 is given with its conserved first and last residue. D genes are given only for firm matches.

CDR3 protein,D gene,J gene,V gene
CSAGVSTEAFF,NA,TRBJ1-1,TRBV20-1
CASSQQGVREETQYF,NA,TRBJ2-5,TRBV18
CASSFTAGTYEQYF,NA,TRBJ2-7,TRBV5-4
CASSVGPSMNTEAFF,NA,TRBJ1-1,TRBV2
CASSYSVNSGANVLTF,NA,TRBJ2-6,TRBV6-5
CASSLRAGGPWNEQFF,TRBD2,TRBJ2-1,TRBV5-6
CASSSVAGAGEQFF,NA,TRBJ2-1,TRBV19
CASSVGQGDGYTF,TRBD1,TRBJ1-2,TRBV2
CASSEAERIRSTDTQYF,NA,TRBJ2-3,TRBV6-1
CASSTGTSIYNEQFF,TRBD2,TRBJ2-1,TRBV28
CASSELDRGSQPQHF,TRBD1,TRBJ1-5,TRBV6-1
CASSSQDRVLDTQYF,TRBD1,TRBJ2-3,TRBV28
CASSQVNLVSYNEQFF,NA,TRBJ2-1,TRBV4-1
CASSQGRTYNEQFF,NA,TRBJ2-1,TRBV14
CAISDLAGQGLQEQYF,TRBD1,TRBJ2-7,TRBV10-3
CASRADAPDQETQYF,NA,TRBJ2-5,TRBV25-1